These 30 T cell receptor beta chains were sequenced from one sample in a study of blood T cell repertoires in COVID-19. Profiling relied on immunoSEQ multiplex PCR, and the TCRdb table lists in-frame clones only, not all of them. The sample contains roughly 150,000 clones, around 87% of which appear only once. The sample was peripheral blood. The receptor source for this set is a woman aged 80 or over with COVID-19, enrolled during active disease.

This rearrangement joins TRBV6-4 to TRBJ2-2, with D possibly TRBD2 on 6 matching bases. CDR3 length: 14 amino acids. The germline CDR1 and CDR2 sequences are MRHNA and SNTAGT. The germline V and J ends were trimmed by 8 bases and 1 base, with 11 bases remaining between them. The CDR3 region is CASRIAENTGELFF. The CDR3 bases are TGTGCCAGCCGGATAGCGGAGAACACCGGGGAGCTGTTTTTT.

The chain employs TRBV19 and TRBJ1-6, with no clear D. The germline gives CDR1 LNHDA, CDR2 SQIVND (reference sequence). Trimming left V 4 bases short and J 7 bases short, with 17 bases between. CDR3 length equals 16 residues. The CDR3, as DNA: TGTGCCAGTAGTACCTCCACGAAGGTGAGGAATTCACCCCTCCACTTT. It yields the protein CASSTSTKVRNSPLHF.

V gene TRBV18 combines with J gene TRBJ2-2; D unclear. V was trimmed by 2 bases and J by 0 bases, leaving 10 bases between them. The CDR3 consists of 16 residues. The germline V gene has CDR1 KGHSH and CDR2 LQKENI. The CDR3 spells CASSPTHISNTGELFF. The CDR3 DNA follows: TGTGCCAGCTCACCAACACACATTTCGAACACCGGGGAGCTGTTTTTT.

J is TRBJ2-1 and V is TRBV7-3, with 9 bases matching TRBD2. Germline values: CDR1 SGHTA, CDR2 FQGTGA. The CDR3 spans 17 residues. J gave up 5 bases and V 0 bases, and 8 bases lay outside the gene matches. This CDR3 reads CASSLTSGRGGDNEQFF. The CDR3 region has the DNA TGTGCCAGCAGCTTAACTAGCGGGAGAGGGGGCGACAATGAGCAGTTCTTC.

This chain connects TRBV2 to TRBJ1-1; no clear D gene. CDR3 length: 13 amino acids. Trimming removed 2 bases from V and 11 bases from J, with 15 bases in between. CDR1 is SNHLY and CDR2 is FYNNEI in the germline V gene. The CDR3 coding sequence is TGTGCCAGCAGTGAAACCCTCGCTGCACGGGCTTTCTTT. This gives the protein CASSETLAARAFF.

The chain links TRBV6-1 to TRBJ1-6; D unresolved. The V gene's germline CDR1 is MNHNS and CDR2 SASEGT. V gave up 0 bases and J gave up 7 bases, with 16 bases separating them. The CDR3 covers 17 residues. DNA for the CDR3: TGTGCCAGCAGTGAAGCAGGAGGACTAAGCACCAATTCACCCCTCCACTTT. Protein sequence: CASSEAGGLSTNSPLHF.

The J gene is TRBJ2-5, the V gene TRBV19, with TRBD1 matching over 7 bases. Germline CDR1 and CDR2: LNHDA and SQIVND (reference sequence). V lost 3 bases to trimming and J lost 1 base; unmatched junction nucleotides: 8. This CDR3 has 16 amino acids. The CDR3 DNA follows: TGTGCCAGTAGTATCAGGGGGACCAAAGGCCAAGAGACCCAGTACTTC. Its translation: CASSIRGTKGQETQYF.

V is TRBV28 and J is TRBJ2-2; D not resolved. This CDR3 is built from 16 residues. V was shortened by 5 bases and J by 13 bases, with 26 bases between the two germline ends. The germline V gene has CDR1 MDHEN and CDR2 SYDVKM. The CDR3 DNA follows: TGTGCCAGCAGTCGAGACGCGGTCTCGCTATCCCTGGGGCTGTTTTTT. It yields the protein CASSRDAVSLSLGLFF. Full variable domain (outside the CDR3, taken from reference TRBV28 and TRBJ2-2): DVKVTQSSRYLVKRTGEKVFLECVQDMDHENMFWYRQDPGLGLRLIYFSYDVKMKEKGDIPEGYSVSREKKERFSLILESASTNQTSMYLCASSRDAVSLSLGLFFGEGSRLTVL.

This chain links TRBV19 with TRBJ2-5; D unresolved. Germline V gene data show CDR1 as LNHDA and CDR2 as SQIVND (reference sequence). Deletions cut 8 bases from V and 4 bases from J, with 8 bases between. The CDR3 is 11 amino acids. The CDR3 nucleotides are TGTGCCAGTGGTAACGGAGAGACCCAGTACTTC. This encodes CASGNGETQYF.

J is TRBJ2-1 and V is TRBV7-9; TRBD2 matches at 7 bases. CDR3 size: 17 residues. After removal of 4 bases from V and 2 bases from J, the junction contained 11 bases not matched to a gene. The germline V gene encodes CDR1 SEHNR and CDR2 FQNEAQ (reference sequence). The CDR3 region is CASSSLLAGTAYNEQFF. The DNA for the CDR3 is TGTGCCAGCAGCTCCCTATTAGCGGGCACAGCCTACAATGAGCAGTTCTTC.

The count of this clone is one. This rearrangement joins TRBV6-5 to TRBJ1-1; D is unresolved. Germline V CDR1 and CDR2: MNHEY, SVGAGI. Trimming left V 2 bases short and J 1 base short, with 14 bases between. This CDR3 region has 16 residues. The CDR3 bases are TGTGCCAGCAGTTACCGAGGCGTTCGGCCGAACACTGAAGCTTTCTTT. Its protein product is CASSYRGVRPNTEAFF.

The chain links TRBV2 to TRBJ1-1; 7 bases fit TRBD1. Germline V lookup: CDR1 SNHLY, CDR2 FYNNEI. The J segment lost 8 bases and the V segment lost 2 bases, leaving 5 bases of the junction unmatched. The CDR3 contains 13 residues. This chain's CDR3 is CASSESRDSEAFF. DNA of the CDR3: TGTGCCAGCAGTGAAAGTAGGGACAGCGAAGCTTTCTTT.

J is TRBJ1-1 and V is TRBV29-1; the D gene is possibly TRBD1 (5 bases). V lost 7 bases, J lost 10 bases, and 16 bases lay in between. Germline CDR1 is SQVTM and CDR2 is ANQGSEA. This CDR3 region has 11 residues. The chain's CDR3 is CSGGLGEVAFF. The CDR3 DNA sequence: TGCAGCGGGGGACTGGGAGAGGTAGCTTTCTTT. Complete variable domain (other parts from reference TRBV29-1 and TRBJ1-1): SAVISQKPSRDICQRGTSLTIQCQVDSQVTMMFWYRQQPGQSLTLIATANQGSEATYESGFVIDKFPISRPNLTFSTLTVSNMSPEDSSIYLCSGGLGEVAFFGQGTRLTVV.

The CDR3 loop reads CASSVQVGSGNTEAFF. The CDR3 coding sequence is TGTGCCAGTAGTGTGCAGGTGGGTTCTGGGAACACTGAAGCTTTCTTT. V and J are TRBV19 and TRBJ1-1; no firm D call. V lost 5 bases to trimming and J lost 1 base, with 17 bases between them. The CDR3 has 16 amino acids. Per germline, CDR1 LNHDA and CDR2 SQIVND (reference sequence).

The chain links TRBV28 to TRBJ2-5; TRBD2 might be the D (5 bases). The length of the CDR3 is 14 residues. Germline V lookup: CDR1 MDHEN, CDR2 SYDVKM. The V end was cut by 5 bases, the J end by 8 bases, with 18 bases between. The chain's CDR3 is CASSNRAQRVTQYF. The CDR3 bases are TGTGCCAGCAGTAACCGGGCTCAGAGGGTCACCCAGTACTTC.

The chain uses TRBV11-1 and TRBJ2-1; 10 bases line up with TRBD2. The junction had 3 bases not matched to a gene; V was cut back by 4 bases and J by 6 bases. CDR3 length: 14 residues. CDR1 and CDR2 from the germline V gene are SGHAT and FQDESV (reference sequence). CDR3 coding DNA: TGTGCCAGCAGCTCTAGCGGGAGTGTCAATGAGCAGTTCTTC. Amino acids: CASSSSGSVNEQFF.

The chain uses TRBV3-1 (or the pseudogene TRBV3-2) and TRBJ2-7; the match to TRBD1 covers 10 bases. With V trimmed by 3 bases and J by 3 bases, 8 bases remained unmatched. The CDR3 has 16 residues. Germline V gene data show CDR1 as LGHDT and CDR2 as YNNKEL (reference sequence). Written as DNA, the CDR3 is TGTGCCAGCAGCCAGGCCGGGACAGGGGCGCGCTACGAGCAGTACTTC. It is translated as CASSQAGTGARYEQYF.

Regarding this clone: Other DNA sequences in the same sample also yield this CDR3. The CDR3 region is CASSMDRASNQPQHF. The CDR3 region has the DNA TGTGCCAGCAGCATGGACAGGGCCAGCAATCAGCCCCAGCATTTT. The J gene is TRBJ1-5, the V gene TRBV7-2; the match to TRBD1 covers 8 bases. The CDR3 is 15 amino acids. The germline V gene encodes CDR1 SGHTA and CDR2 FQGNSA. V was clipped by 5 bases and J by 1 base; unmatched bases: 4.

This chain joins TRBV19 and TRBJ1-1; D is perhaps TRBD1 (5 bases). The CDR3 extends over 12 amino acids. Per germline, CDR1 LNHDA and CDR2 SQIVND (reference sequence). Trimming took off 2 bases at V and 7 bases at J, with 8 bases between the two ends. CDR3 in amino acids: CASSILGLEAFF. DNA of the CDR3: TGTGCCAGTAGTATATTGGGACTTGAAGCTTTCTTT.

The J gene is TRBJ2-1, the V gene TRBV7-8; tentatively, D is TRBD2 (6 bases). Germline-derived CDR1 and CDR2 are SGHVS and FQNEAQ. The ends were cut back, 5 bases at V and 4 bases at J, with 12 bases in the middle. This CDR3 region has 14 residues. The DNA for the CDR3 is TGTGCCAGCAGCCGCGGCGGGACTTACAATGAGCAGTTCTTC. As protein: CASSRGGTYNEQFF.

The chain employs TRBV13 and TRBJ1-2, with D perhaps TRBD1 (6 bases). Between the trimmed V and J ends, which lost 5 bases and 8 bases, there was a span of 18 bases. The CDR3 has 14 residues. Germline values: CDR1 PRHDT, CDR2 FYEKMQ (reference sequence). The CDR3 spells CASSPRSGAGGYTF. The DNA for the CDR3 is TGTGCCAGCAGCCCCCGGTCAGGGGCGGGCGGCTACACCTTC.

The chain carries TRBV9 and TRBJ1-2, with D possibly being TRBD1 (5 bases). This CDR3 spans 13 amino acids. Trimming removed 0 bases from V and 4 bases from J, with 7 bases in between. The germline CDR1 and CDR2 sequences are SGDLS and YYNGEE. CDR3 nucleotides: TGTGCCAGCAGCGTAGGCAGGGCCTATGGCTACACCTTC. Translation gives CASSVGRAYGYTF.

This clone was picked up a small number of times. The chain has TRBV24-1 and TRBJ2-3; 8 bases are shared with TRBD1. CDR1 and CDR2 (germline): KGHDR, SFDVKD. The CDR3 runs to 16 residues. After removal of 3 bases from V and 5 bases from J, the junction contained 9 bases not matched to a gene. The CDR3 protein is CATSDDRTGSQDTQYF. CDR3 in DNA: TGTGCCACCAGTGATGACAGGACAGGGTCGCAAGATACGCAGTATTTT.

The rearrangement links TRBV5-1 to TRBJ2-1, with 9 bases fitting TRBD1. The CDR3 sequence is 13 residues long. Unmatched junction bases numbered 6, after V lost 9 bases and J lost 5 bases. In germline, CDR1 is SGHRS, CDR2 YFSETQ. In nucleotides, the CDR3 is TGCGCCACTACGGGACAGGGTAACAATGAGCAGTTCTTC. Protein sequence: CATTGQGNNEQFF.

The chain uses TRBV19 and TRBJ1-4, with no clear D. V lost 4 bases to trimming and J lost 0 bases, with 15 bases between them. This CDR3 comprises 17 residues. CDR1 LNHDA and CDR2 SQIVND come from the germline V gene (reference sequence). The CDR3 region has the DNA TGTGCCAGTAGTACCATGGGGAGGAGTTCAACTAATGAAAAACTGTTTTTT. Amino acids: CASSTMGRSSTNEKLFF.

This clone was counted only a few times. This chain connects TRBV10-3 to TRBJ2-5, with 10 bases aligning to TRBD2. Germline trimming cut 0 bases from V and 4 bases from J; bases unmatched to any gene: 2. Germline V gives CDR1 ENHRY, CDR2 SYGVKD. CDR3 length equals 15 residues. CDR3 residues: CAISESRLAGETQYF. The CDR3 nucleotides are TGTGCCATCAGTGAGTCAAGACTAGCGGGAGAGACCCAGTACTTC.

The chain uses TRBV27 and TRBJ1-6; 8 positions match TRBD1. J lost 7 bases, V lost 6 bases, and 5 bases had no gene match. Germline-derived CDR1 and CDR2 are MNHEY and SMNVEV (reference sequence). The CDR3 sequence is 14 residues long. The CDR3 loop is CASRATGANSPLHF. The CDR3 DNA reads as TGTGCCAGCAGGGCGACAGGGGCCAATTCACCCCTCCACTTT.

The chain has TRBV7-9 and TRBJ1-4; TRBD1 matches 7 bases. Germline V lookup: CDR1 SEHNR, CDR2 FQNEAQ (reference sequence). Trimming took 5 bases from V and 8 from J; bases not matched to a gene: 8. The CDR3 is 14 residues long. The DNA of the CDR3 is TGTGCCAGCAGCCTAGGGACAGTGAAGGAAAAACTGTTTTTT. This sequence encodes CASSLGTVKEKLFF.

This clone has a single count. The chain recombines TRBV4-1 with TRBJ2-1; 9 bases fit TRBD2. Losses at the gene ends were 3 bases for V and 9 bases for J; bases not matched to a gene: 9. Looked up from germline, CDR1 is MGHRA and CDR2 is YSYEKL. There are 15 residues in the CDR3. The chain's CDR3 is CASSQAGLALGEQFF. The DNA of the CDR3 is TGCGCCAGCAGCCAGGCGGGACTAGCCTTGGGTGAGCAGTTCTTC.

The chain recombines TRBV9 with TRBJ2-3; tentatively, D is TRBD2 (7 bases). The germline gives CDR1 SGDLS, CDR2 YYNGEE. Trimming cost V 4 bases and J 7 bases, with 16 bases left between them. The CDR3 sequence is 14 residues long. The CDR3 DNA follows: TGTGCCAGCAGCCCTCGGGGGGCATGGAATACGCAGTATTTT. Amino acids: CASSPRGAWNTQYF.